This T cell receptor (beta chain) is from a study of CXCR3-negative and CXCR3-positive naive CD8 T cells (dated by TCRdb to the late 2010s). Broadly, across the study: In total, approximately 140 million TRB reads were obtained, which works out to roughly 1.5 +/- 0.3 million reads per library. Diversity and physicochemical repertoire analyses covered about a dozen donors pooled from two independent experiments. The TRBV-TRBJ cluster analysis covered naive subsets from 5 donors and memory cells from 3 donors. Study-level results and caveats: TRBV-TRBJ usage was similar between naive CXCR3-negative and CXCR3-positive cells from the same donor, while memory cells showed distinct patterns. Repertoire diversity was comparably high in both naive subsets but much lower in memory CD8+ T cells. Compared with CXCR3-negative naive cells, CXCR3-positive naive cells had TRB CDR3s with higher hydrophobicity (lower Kidera factor 4), lower energy, and higher strength and volume indices. Surface CD5, linked to self-reactivity in mice, was comparable between naive subsets; TCR interaction strength was therefore also inferred from TRB CDR3 physicochemical properties. Because CXCR3 expression was partially decreased after cryopreservation, freshly isolated PBMCs were used for most assays.

This sample was sequenced with a NextSeq 550. The Human TCR Profiling Kit (MiLaboratory) was used to prepare UMI-labeled 5' RACE TRB cDNA libraries. cDNA synthesis used the entire amount of extracted RNA, and PCR amplification then used the entire amount of cDNA produced. The libraries were made side by side, with each library going through the same number of PCR cycles. As for the authors' bioinformatics: MIGEC and MiXCR extracted about 49,000 +/- 11,000 unique UMI-labeled TRB cDNA molecules per library, requiring at least two reads per UMI. Each library averaged 40,000 +/- 10,000 functional in-frame TRB CDR3 nucleotide clonotypes without stop codons. After each sample was downsampled to 5000 UMI-labeled TRB molecules, VDJtools was used to calculate diversity metrics such as normalized Shannon-Wiener and Chao1. VDJtools was used to calculate clonotype-size-weighted physicochemical properties of the central five CDR3 residues, namely interaction energy, strength, volume and Kidera factor 4. After the reads were reprocessed by TCRdb, one entry was made per CDR3 protein sequence, with no DNA. The V and J calls, along with clone size, are taken from TCRdb and not from the paper's own processing. The sample's own table lists 85,000 to 130,000 distinct CDR3 sequences. 0.35% to 0.4% of the sample is held by the ten biggest clonotypes.

Sequences SQVTM (CDR1) and ANQGSEA (CDR2) are obtained from the germline V gene. The CDR3 sequence holds 13 residues, the cysteine and phenylalanine included. DNA for this receptor is not on file. Notes on this clonotype: Its antigen is still unknown.

Each CD8+ T cell subset was flow-sorted in triplicate, and some 310,000 cells per subset were placed directly into RLT lysis buffer. Naive CD8+ T cells were defined stringently as CD45RO-CCR7+CD27+CD95- to exclude memory contaminants. Peripheral blood mononuclear cells were isolated from buffy coats by standard density gradient centrifugation. A FACSAria III was used to flow-sort naive CXCR3-negative and CXCR3-positive CD8+ T cells. Total RNA was extracted from sorted cells using an RNeasy Mini Kit. This receptor was taken from a human donor in good health. Some clones in this sample may be carry-over from other donors' samples. Sample: naive CXCR3+ CD8+ T cells from blood. The cell subset or site label, read with the paper, signifies: CD45RO-CCR7+CD27+CD95- naive CD8+ T cells expressing CXCR3 (TNR3+). The chain couples TRBV29-1 to TRBJ1-2; TCRdb gives TRBD1 as the D gene, but with no DNA this cannot be confirmed. The CDR3 in this case is CSVGPQGFYGYTF.